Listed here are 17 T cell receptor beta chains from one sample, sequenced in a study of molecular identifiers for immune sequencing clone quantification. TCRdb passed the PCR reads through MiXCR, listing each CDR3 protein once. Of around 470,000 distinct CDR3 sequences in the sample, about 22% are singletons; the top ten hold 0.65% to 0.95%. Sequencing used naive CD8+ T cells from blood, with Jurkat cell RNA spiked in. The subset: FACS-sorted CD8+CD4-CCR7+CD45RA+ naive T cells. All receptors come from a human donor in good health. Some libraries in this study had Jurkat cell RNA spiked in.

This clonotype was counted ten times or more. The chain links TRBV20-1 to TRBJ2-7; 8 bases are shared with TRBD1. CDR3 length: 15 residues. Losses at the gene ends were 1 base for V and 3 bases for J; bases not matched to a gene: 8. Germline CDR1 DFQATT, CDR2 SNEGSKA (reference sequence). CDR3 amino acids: CSARAGQGGFYEQYF. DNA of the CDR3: TGCAGTGCTAGAGCCGGACAGGGCGGTTTCTACGAGCAGTACTTC.

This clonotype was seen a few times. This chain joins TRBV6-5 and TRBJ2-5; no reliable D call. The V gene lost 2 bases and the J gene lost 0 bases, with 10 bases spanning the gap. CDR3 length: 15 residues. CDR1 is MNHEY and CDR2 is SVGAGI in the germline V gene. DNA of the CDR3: TGTGCCAGCAGTTACGGCCTAGGGTACCAAGAGACCCAGTACTTC. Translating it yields CASSYGLGYQETQYF.

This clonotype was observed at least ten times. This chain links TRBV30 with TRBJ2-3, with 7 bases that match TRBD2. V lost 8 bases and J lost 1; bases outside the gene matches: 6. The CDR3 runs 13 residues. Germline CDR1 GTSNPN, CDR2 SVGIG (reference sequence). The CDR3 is CAQTSAGTDTQYF. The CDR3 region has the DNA TGTGCCCAAACTAGCGCAGGCACAGATACGCAGTATTTT. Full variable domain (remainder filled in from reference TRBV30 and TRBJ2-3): SQTIHQWPATLVQPVGSPLSLECTVEGTSNPNLYWYRQAAGRGLQLLFYSVGIGQISSEVPQNLSASRPQDRQFILSSKKLLLSDSGFYLCAQTSAGTDTQYFGPGTRLTVL.

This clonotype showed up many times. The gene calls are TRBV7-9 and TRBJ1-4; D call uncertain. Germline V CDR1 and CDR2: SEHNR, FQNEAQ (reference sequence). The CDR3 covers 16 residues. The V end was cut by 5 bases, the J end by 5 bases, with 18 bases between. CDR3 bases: TGTGCCAGCAGCCCACCCATGACCCCACGGAATGAAAAACTGTTTTTT. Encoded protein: CASSPPMTPRNEKLFF.

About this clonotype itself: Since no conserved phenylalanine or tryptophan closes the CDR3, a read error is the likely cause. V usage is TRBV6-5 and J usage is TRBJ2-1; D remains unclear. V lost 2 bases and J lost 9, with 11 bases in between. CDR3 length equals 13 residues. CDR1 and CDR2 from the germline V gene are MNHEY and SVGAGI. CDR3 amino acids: CASSYGRGFEQFI. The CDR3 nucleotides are TGTGCCAGCAGTTACGGGCGAGGTTTTGAGCAGTTCATC.

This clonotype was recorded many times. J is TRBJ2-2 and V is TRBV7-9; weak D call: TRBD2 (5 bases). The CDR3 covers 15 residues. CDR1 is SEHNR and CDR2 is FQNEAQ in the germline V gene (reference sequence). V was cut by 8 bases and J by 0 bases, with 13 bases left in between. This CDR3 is CASQEGVANTGELFF. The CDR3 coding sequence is TGTGCCAGCCAAGAGGGTGTCGCGAACACCGGGGAGCTGTTTTTT.

In DNA, the CDR3 is TGTGCCATCAGTGCAGCGCCTTCTGGGGCCAACGTCCTGACTTTC. It codes for CAISAAPSGANVLTF. The J gene is TRBJ2-6, the V gene TRBV10-3; D unresolved. The CDR3 contains 15 residues. The germline V and J ends were trimmed by 4 bases and 1 base, with 8 bases remaining between them. Germline V gene lookup returns CDR1 ENHRY and CDR2 SYGVKD.

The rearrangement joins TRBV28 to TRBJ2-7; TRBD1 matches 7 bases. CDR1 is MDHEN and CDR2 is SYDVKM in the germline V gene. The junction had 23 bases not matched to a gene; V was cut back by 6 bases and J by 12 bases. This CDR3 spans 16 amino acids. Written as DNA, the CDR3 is TGTGCCAGCAGCCATTGGACCGGGACAGATGCCTACGAGGGGTACTTC. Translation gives CASSHWTGTDAYEGYF.

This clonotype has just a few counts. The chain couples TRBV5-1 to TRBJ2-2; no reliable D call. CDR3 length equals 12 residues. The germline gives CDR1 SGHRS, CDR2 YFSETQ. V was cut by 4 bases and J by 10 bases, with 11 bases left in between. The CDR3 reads CASSQVRSELFF. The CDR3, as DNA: TGCGCCAGCAGCCAGGTTCGATCGGAGCTGTTTTTT.

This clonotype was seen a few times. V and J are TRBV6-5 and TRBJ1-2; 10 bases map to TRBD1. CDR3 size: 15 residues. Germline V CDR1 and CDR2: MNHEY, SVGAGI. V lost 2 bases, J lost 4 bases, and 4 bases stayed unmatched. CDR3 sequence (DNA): TGTGCCAGCAGTTACGCCCGGACAGGGGGCTATGGCTACACCTTC. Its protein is CASSYARTGGYGYTF.

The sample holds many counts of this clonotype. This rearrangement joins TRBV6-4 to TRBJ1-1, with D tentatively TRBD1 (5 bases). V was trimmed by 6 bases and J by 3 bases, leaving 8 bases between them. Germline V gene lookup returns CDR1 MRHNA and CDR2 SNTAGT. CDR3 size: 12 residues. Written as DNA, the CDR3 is TGTGCCAGCAGGGGACCAGACACTGAAGCTTTCTTT. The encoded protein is CASRGPDTEAFF.

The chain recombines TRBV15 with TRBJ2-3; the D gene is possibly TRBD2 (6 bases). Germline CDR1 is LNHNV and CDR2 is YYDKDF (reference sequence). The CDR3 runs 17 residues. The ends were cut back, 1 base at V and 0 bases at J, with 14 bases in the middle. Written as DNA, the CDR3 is TGTGCCACCAGCAGAGGGGGGGACCCCTCTAGCACAGATACGCAGTATTTT. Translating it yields CATSRGGDPSSTDTQYF.

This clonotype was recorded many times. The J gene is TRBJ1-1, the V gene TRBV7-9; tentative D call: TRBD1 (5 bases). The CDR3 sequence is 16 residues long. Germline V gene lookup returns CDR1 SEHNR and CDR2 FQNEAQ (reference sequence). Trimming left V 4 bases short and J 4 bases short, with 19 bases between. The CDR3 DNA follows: TGTGCCAGCAGCTCAACCCAGGGTGGATATAGCACTGAAGCTTTCTTT. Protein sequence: CASSSTQGGYSTEAFF.

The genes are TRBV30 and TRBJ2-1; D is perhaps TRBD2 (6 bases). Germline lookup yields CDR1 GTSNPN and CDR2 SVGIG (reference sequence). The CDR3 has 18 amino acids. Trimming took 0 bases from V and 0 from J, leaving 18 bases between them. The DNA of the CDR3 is TGTGCCTGGAGTGTACTTCGGGGGAGGATCAGCTCCTACAATGAGCAGTTCTTC. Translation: CAWSVLRGRISSYNEQFF.

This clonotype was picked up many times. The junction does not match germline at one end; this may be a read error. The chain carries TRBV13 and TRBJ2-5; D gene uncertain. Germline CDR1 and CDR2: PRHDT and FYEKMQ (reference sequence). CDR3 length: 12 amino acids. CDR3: CASSIGQETQYF. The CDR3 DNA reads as TGTGCCAGCAGCATAGGTCAAGAGACCCAGTACTTC.

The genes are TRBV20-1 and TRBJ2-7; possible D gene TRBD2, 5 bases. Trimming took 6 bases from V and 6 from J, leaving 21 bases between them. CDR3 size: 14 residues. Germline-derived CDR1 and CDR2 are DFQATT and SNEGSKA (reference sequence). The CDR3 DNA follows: TGCAGTGCCCTGGCGGACTCAGCTGGGTTCGAGCAGTACTTC. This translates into CSALADSAGFEQYF.

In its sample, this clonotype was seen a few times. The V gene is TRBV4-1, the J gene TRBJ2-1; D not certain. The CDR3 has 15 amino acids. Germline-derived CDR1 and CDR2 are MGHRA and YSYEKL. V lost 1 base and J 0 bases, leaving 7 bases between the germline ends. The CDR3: CASSQAWTSYNEQFF. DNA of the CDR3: TGCGCCAGCAGCCAAGCATGGACCTCCTACAATGAGCAGTTCTTC.